This T cell receptor (beta chain) was found in a study of blood T cell repertoires in COVID-19. Study background: Material from acute and convalescent COVID-19 was sourced from the United States, Italy and Spain.

Participants spanned ages about 18 to 89 years and resided in fewer than 30 US areas. Cohort placement rested on clinical history that participants reported themselves. CDR3 length: 14 residues. Trimming took 5 bases from V and 7 from J, leaving 17 bases between them. CDR1 and CDR2 from the germline V gene are MNHEY and SVGAGI. In the study's own analysis: It was from reference gene primer amplification that nucleated cell counts were estimated. Repertoires were generated with immunoSEQ multiplex PCR, while TCRdb's copy carries only in-frame clones and drops some. V and J calls and clone size are given by that table; D and trimming were obtained from the DNA. The repertoire holds about 330,000 clones, 80% to 95% seen once, with about a fifth in the top ten.

The sequencing input was PBMCs or T cells enriched from blood (not recorded which). This TCR derives from a woman younger than 45 who had recovered from COVID-19. The chain links TRBV6-5 to TRBJ1-2, with unresolved D. CDR3 loop: CASSNLDAEGGYTF. CDR3 nucleotides: TGTGCCAGCAGTAACCTGGACGCCGAGGGTGGCTACACCTTC.